This section outlines one T cell receptor (beta chain) sequence together with its context. MiXCR, applied by TCRdb to the RT-PCR reads, yields one record per CDR3 protein. The sample has about a million distinct CDR3 sequences, more than 15% seen once. Germline V lookup: CDR1 MNHEY, CDR2 SVGAGI. Trimming cost V 0 bases and J 4 bases, with 10 bases left between them. The CDR3 is 15 residues long. This sample is part of a study of patients and donors after allogeneic stem cell transplantation. Sequenced sample: blood, either unsorted or a sorted T cell fraction (not recorded which). This clonotype was sampled from a human donor who was either an allogeneic HSCT recipient or a stem cell or donor lymphocyte infusion donor (not recorded which). It is not recorded whose cells these are; they may come from a transplant donor. The chain links TRBV6-5 to TRBJ1-5, with no clear D. The CDR3 DNA is TGTGCCAGCAGTTACTCGTCCCCGCCAAATCAGCCCCAGCATTTT. Protein product: CASSYSSPPNQPQHF.